This T cell receptor (beta chain) was obtained from a study of PD-L1 blockade in urothelial cancer. Study details: There were a median of about 140,000 T cells in blood samples.

Germline V gene lookup returns CDR1 SGHTA and CDR2 FQGNSA. The CDR3 totals 15 residues. V dropped 2 bases and J dropped 3; count of bases not matched to a gene: 6. Each PCR received spiked synthetic TCR analog templates. Here immunoSEQ multiplex PCR was the method, and the copy in TCRdb shows in-frame clones only, minus some. Seen here are about 110,000 clones, around 93% observed once, and the top ten hold approximately 3.5%. Time point given: peripheral blood 6 weeks after treatment start. It was locally advanced or metastatic urothelial carcinoma that patients had. The sequence was collected from a man aged 55 to 69 with urothelial cancer. This specimen consisted of PBMCs, obtained around atezolizumab (anti-PD-L1) treatment. The rearrangement links TRBV7-2 to TRBJ2-7; 8 bases match TRBD1. The DNA of the CDR3 is TGTGCCAGCAGCTTAACATCCGGACAGGGCTACGAGCAGTACTTC. This encodes CASSLTSGQGYEQYF.